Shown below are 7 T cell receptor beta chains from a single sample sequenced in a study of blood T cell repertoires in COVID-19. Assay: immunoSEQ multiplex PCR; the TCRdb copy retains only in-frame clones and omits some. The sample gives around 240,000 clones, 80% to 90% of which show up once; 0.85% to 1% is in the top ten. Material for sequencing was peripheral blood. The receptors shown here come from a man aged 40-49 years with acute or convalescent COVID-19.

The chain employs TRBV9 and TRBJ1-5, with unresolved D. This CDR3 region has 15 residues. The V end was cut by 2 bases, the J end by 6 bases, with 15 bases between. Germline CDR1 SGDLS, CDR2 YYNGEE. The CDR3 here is CASSVGDAWGQPQHF. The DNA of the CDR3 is TGTGCCAGCAGCGTCGGGGATGCATGGGGTCAGCCCCAGCATTTT.

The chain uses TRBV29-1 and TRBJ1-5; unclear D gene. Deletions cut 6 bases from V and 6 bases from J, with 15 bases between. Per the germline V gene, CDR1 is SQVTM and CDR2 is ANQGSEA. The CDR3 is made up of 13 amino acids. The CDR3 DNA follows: TGCAGCGTGAGGGTCGAGTCAAGTCAGCCCCAGCATTTT. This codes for CSVRVESSQPQHF.

The CDR3 region has the DNA TGTGCCAGCAGCATCGGACAGGGGAGGACTGAAGCTTTCTTT. It translates to CASSIGQGRTEAFF. The chain combines TRBV5-8 with TRBJ1-1, with 9 bases matching TRBD1. V lost 4 bases and J lost 5; bases outside the gene matches: 6. The germline V gene has CDR1 SGHTS and CDR2 YDEGEE. The CDR3 has 14 amino acids.

The CDR3, as DNA: TGTGCCAGCAGTAGGGGACAGACTATACAAGAGACCCAGTACTTC. Residues: CASSRGQTIQETQYF. V and J are TRBV6-5 and TRBJ2-5; 7 bases match TRBD1. The CDR3 length is 15 residues. CDR1 is MNHEY and CDR2 is SVGAGI in the germline V gene. The trim removed 5 bases at V and 2 bases at J, leaving 8 bases unmatched.

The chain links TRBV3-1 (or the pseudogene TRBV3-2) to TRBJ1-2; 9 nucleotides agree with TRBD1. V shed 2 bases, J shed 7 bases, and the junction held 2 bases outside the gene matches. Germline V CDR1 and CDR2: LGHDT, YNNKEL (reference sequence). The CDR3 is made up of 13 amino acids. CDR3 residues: CASSQTTGGGYTF. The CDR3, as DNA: TGTGCCAGCAGCCAAACGACAGGGGGTGGCTACACCTTC.

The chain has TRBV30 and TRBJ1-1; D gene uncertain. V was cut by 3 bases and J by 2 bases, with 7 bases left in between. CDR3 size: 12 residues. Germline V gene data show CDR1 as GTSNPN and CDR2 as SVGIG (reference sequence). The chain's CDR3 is CAWRDINTEAFF. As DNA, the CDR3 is TGTGCCTGGAGAGACATAAACACTGAAGCTTTCTTT.

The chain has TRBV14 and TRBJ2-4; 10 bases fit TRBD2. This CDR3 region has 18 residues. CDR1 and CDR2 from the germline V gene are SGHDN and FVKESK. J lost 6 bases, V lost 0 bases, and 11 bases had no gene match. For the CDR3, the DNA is TGTGCCAGCAGCCAAGAATCCCAACTAGCGGGGTTATTAAACATTCAGTACTTC. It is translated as CASSQESQLAGLLNIQYF.